This is a list of T cell receptor beta chains from one sample in a study of Graves' ophthalmopathy and Graves' hyperthyroidism. MiXCR, run by TCRdb on the multiplex PCR reads, gives a single entry per CDR3 protein. The sample carries some 520,000 distinct CDR3 sequences, 13% to 15% recorded once. The sample consisted of blood. All receptors come from a young woman with Graves' ophthalmopathy. Both conserved end residues are part of each CDR3. The D gene is left open where the match is weak. Size tells how often a clone was seen (once, few, many) or the class of an expanded clone, and some rows leave it out.

cdr3_aa	cdr3_nt	v_call	clone_size	d_call	j_call
CASRSGTGGGYGYTF	TGTGCCAGCAGGTCCGGGACAGGGGGAGGCTATGGCTACACCTTC	TRBV28	many	TRBD1	TRBJ1-2
CASREGQGWNNEQFF	TGTGCCAGCAGGGAAGGACAGGGATGGAACAATGAGCAGTTCTTC	TRBV2	.	TRBD1	TRBJ2-1
CSARGPRGGRLETQYF	TGCAGTGCTAGAGGCCCCCGCGGCGGGAGGTTGGAGACCCAGTACTTC	TRBV20-1	many	TRBD2	TRBJ2-5
CSAFIAASYEQYF	TGCAGTGCCTTTATAGCGGCTTCCTACGAGCAGTACTTC	TRBV20-1	many	.	TRBJ2-7
CASSSSGGGWTEAFF	TGTGCCAGCAGTTCCTCAGGGGGTGGGTGGACTGAAGCTTTCTTT	TRBV28	many	TRBD1	TRBJ1-1
CASSYPSVGGAREISYEQYF	TGTGCCAGCAGTTACCCTTCGGTCGGGGGCGCCCGGGAAATCTCCTACGAGCAGTACTTC	TRBV6-2/TRBV6-3	few	.	TRBJ2-7
CASIRITSSYNEQFF	TGTGCCAGCATTAGGATTACAAGCTCCTACAATGAGCAGTTCTTC	TRBV12-3/TRBV12-4	few	.	TRBJ2-1
CASSPQSETQYF	TGTGCCAGCAGCCCCCAATCGGAGACCCAGTACTTC	TRBV7-9	.	.	TRBJ2-5
CASRLTGAETQYF	TGTGCCAGCAGGTTGACAGGGGCAGAGACCCAGTACTTC	TRBV7-9	many	TRBD1	TRBJ2-5
CASSLRPGQVSGNTIYF	TGTGCCAGCAGCTTACGACCGGGACAAGTCTCTGGAAACACCATATATTTT	TRBV11-2	many	.	TRBJ1-3
CASSQAAPRGWRYGYTF	TGCGCCAGCAGCCAAGCCGCACCGAGGGGGTGGAGGTATGGCTACACCTTC	TRBV4-1	many	.	TRBJ1-2
CASSSDSSGFSEAFF	TGTGCCAGCAGCTCGGACAGTTCGGGGTTCAGTGAAGCTTTCTTT	TRBV7-2	many	.	TRBJ1-1
CASSLTTGYNYGYTF	TGTGCCAGCAGCTTAACGACAGGCTACAACTATGGCTACACCTTC	TRBV7-2	.	.	TRBJ1-2
CSARQGRYEQYF	TGCAGTGCTAGACAGGGAAGGTACGAGCAGTACTTC	TRBV20-1	many	.	TRBJ2-7
CASSLNGQWGNTEAFF	TGTGCCAGCAGCTTAAACGGGCAGTGGGGAAACACTGAAGCTTTCTTT	TRBV11-1	.	.	TRBJ1-1
CSVSSSANEQYF	TGCAGCGTCTCCTCTAGCGCCAACGAGCAGTACTTC	TRBV29-1	many	.	TRBJ2-7
CASSMSPPGYEQYF	TGTGCCAGCAGCATGTCGCCCCCGGGTTACGAGCAGTACTTC	TRBV5-5	many	.	TRBJ2-7
CACSPRYLGGEQYF	TGTGCCTGCAGTCCCCGGTATCTGGGCGGCGAGCAGTACTTC	TRBV28	.	.	TRBJ2-7
CAWSVSGKAPGNTIYF	TGTGCCTGGAGTGTATCCGGGAAAGCACCTGGAAACACCATATATTTT	TRBV30	few	.	TRBJ1-3
CASSSGTAQSEQYF	TGTGCCAGCAGCTCAGGGACCGCCCAGAGCGAGCAGTACTTC	TRBV7-2	few	.	TRBJ2-7
CATSREGQLNTEAFF	TGTGCCACCAGCAGAGAGGGACAGCTGAACACTGAAGCTTTCTTT	TRBV15	.	TRBD1	TRBJ1-1
CASSWDPVNTEAFF	TGCGCCAGCAGCTGGGACCCCGTGAACACTGAAGCTTTCTTT	TRBV5-1	.	.	TRBJ1-1
CASSLRDPSRGGYTF	TGTGCCAGCAGCCTCCGGGACCCCTCTCGCGGCGGCTACACCTTC	TRBV3-1	few	.	TRBJ1-2
CSVDQRQGAGANVLTF	TGCAGCGTTGATCAGAGGCAGGGGGCTGGGGCCAACGTCCTGACTTTC	TRBV29-1	many	TRBD1	TRBJ2-6
CASSANRDSPLHF	TGTGCCAGCAGTGCTAACAGGGATTCACCCCTCCACTTT	TRBV28	.	.	TRBJ1-6